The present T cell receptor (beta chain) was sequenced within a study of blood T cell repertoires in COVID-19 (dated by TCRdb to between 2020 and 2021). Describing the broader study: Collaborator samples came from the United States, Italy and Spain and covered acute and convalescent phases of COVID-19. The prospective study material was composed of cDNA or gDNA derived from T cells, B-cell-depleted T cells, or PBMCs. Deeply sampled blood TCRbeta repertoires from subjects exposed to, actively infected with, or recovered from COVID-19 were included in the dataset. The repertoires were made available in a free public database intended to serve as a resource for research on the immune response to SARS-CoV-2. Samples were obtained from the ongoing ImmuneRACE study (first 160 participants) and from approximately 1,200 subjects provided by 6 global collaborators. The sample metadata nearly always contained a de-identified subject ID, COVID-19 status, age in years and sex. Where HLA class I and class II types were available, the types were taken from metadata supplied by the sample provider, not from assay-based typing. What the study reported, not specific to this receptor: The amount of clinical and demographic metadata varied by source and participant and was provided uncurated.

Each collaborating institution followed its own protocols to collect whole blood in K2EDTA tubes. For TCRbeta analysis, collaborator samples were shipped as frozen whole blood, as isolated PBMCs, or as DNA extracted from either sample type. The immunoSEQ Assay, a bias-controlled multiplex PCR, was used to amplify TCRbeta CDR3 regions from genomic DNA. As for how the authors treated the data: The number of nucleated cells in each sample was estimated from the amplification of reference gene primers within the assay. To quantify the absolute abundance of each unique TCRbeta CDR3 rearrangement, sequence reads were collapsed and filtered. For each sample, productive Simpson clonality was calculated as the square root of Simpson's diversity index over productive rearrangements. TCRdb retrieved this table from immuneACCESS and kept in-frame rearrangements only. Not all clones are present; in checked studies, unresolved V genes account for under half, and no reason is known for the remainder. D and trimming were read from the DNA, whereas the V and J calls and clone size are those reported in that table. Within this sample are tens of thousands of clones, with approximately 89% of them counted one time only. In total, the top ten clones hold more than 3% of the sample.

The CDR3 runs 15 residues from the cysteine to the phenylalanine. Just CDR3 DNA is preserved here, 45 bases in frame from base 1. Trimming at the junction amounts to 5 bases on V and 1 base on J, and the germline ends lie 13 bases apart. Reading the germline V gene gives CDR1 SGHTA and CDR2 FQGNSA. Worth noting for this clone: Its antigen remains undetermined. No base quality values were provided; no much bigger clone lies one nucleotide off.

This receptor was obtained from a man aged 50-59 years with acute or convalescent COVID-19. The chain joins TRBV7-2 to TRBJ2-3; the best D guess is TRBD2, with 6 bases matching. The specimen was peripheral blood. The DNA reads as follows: TGTGCCAGCAGCCCGGCGGGGCGGGGCACAGATACGCAGTATTTT. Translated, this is CASSPAGRGTDTQYF.